Listed below are T cell receptor beta chains from one sample, sequenced in a study of CD8 T cells in ankylosing spondylitis. TCRdb reanalysed the 5' RACE reads using MiXCR and keeps one entry per CDR3 protein. This table has about 240,000 distinct CDR3 sequences, 20% to 30% appearing once. Sequencing was performed on blood, either unsorted or a sorted T cell fraction (not recorded which). The receptors were sampled from a male donor with ankylosing spondylitis or in good health (not recorded which). Each CDR3 is given with its conserved first and last residue. Fields, in order: J gene, clone size, D gene, V gene, CDR3 DNA, CDR3 protein. D genes are given only for firm matches. A row's size may be missing; if present it is once, few, many or a size class.

>TRBJ2-3|few|-|TRBV5-1
TGCGCCAGCAGCGCCGGGACTGGGTACACAGATACGCAGTATTTT
CASSAGTGYTDTQYF
>TRBJ2-3|many|TRBD2|TRBV20-1
TGCAGTGCCTCTAGCGGGGGGGCCGGCACAGATACGCAGTATTTT
CSASSGGAGTDTQYF
>TRBJ2-7|few|-|TRBV20-1
TGCAGTGCTCCGCCCATAGGGCGCCTCTACGAGCAGTACTTC
CSAPPIGRLYEQYF
>TRBJ1-1|few|-|TRBV5-1
TGCGCCAGCAGCGCCGCGGGGGTGGAAGCTTTCTTT
CASSAAGVEAFF
>TRBJ1-4|few|-|TRBV20-1
TGCAGTGCTAGTAGAGGGTGGAGTCAGGGTGAAGAAAAACTGTTTTTT
CSASRGWSQGEEKLFF
>TRBJ2-1|many|TRBD2|TRBV15
TGTGCCACCAGCAGAGAGACTTATAGCGGGGGGGCTTTTGAGCAGTTCTTC
CATSRETYSGGAFEQFF
>TRBJ1-1|-|TRBD1|TRBV10-3
TGTACCATCAGTCCTCCTCGACAGGGTTTAATCCTGAACACTGAAGCTTTCTTT
CTISPPRQGLILNTEAFF
>TRBJ2-2|many|-|TRBV9
TGTGCCAGCAGCCTAACCCGGACGGAAAGGGCCGGGGAGCTGTTTTTT
CASSLTRTERAGELFF
>TRBJ2-1|-|-|TRBV6-1
TGTGCCAGCAGCCGAACAGGGAGAGGCGGCGGAAATGAGCAGTTCTTC
CASSRTGRGGGNEQFF
>TRBJ2-1|many|TRBD2|TRBV20-1
TGCAGCGCGACACTAGCGGGGGAGGGTGAGCAGTTCTTC
CSATLAGEGEQFF
>TRBJ2-1|-|-|TRBV7-9
TGTGCCAGCAGCCGCGGGACAGACAATGAGCAGTTCTTC
CASSRGTDNEQFF
>TRBJ2-2|many|TRBD1|TRBV18
TGTGCCAGCTCACTATCCGGGACAGGGATCGGGGAGCTGTTTTTT
CASSLSGTGIGELFF
>TRBJ1-2|many|-|TRBV20-1
TGCAGTGCAAACCCCCCGGGCGACTATGGCTACACCTTC
CSANPPGDYGYTF
>TRBJ1-2|few|-|TRBV20-1
TGCAGTGCTCGGGACCCTAGGGTCTATGGCTACACCTTC
CSARDPRVYGYTF
>TRBJ2-1|-|TRBD2|TRBV2
TGTGCCAGCAGTGAACTTCAGCGGGGGGGCCTTGAGCAGTTCTTC
CASSELQRGGLEQFF
>TRBJ1-5|many|-|TRBV3-1
TGTGCCAGCAGCCAATTTAGCAATCAGCCCCAGCATTTT
CASSQFSNQPQHF
>TRBJ2-7|many|-|TRBV5-1
TGCGCCAGCAGCAATTCAGGGGACGAGCAGTACTTC
CASSNSGDEQYF
>TRBJ2-1|many|-|TRBV20-1
TGCAGTGCTAGAGACAGGGGATCCTACAATGAGCAGTTCTTC
CSARDRGSYNEQFF
>TRBJ2-1|-|-|TRBV5-1
TGCGCCAGCAGTAAGGGGACTTACAATGAGCAGTTCTTC
CASSKGTYNEQFF
>TRBJ2-4|many|-|TRBV11-1
TGTGCCAGCAGCTTAGGATGGCGGCAGAGCAACATAGCCAAAAACATTCAGTACTTC
CASSLGWRQSNIAKNIQYF
>TRBJ1-5|many|-|TRBV12-3/TRBV12-4
TGTGCCAGCAGTGGGAGTAGCAATCAGCCCCAGCATTTT
CASSGSSNQPQHF
>TRBJ2-5|many|-|TRBV12-3/TRBV12-4
TGTGCCAGCAGTTCCAGGGGTTTCGAAGAGACCCAGTACTTC
CASSSRGFEETQYF
>TRBJ2-7|-|-|TRBV20-1
TGCAGTGCTAGAGATCTTTTGAGTGCTGGACCGGCGAGGGAGCAGTACTTC
CSARDLLSAGPAREQYF
>TRBJ2-2|many|-|TRBV5-5
TGTGCCAGCAGCTTGTTCGTAAACACCGGGGAGCTGTTTTTT
CASSLFVNTGELFF
>TRBJ2-7|few|TRBD2|TRBV12-3/TRBV12-4
TGTGCCAGCAGTCCCACCCCCGGGGGGTCGGAGCAGTACTTC
CASSPTPGGSEQYF
>TRBJ1-6|many|TRBD1|TRBV28
TGTGCCAGCTATCCGGGACAGGACAATTCACCCCTCCACTTT
CASYPGQDNSPLHF
>TRBJ2-1|few|-|TRBV20-1
TGCAGTGCTAGAAATCCCTTGTCGCCGGGGGGCAGGGTGGATGAGCAGTTCTTC
CSARNPLSPGGRVDEQFF
>TRBJ2-3|many|TRBD1|TRBV29-1
TGCAGCGTAGAGGCCGGGACAGGGCTGGGAGATACGCAGTATTTT
CSVEAGTGLGDTQYF
>TRBJ1-6|few|-|TRBV11-2
TGTGCCAGCAGCCTCAGCCTTTCACCCCTCCACTTT
CASSLSLSPLHF
>TRBJ2-1|-|TRBD2|TRBV2
TGTGCCAGCAGTCGGCGGGGGGGGCGCTACAATGAGCAGTTCTTC
CASSRRGGRYNEQFF
>TRBJ2-4|few|-|TRBV6-5
TGTGCCAGCAGTTACTCGTGGGCTTCGGCCAAAAACATTCAGTACTTC
CASSYSWASAKNIQYF
>TRBJ1-4|-|TRBD1|TRBV10-3
TGTGCCATCACAAGCGGGACAGACGAAAAACTGTTTTTT
CAITSGTDEKLFF
>TRBJ1-2|many|-|TRBV20-1
TGCAGTGCATACAGGGTAATGGATGGCTACACCTTC
CSAYRVMDGYTF
>TRBJ2-7|-|-|TRBV20-1
TGCAGTGCTAGTCTACCCAGCTACGAGCAGTACTTC
CSASLPSYEQYF
>TRBJ2-1|-|-|TRBV12-3/TRBV12-4
TGTGCCAGCAGTAGGGACTACAATGAGCAGTTCTTC
CASSRDYNEQFF